These 10 T cell receptor beta chains share one sample of origin, sequenced in a study of blood T cell repertoires in COVID-19. Here immunoSEQ multiplex PCR was the method, and the copy in TCRdb shows in-frame clones only, minus some. Of under 45,000 clones listed, roughly 85% are singletons. The sequenced sample was peripheral blood. The origin of the receptors is a man aged 60-69 years with active COVID-19.

The chain combines TRBV6-5 with TRBJ2-5, with TRBD2 identical over 9 bases. The CDR3 spans 15 residues. Germline V gene data show CDR1 as MNHEY and CDR2 as SVGAGI. V trimming: 6 bases; J trimming: 5 bases; junction bases outside the gene matches: 10. This CDR3 is CASSALSSGSETQYF. CDR3 coding DNA: TGTGCCAGCAGCGCGCTGAGTAGCGGGAGTGAGACCCAGTACTTC.

The chain has TRBV19 and TRBJ1-6; D is undetermined. The V gene's germline CDR1 is LNHDA and CDR2 SQIVND (reference sequence). V lost 7 bases, J lost 7 bases, and 14 bases lay in between. The CDR3 runs 14 residues. Written as DNA, the CDR3 is TGTGCCAGTAAGGGAGATTCGAGGAATTCACCCCTCCACTTT. Residues: CASKGDSRNSPLHF.

The chain links TRBV5-6 to TRBJ2-3, with 11 bases aligning to TRBD2. Trimming removed 0 bases from V and 3 bases from J; junction bases left unmatched: 3. Germline V gene data show CDR1 as SGHDT and CDR2 as YYEEEE. The CDR3 consists of 16 residues. The CDR3 reads CASSLGLAGPTDTQYF. CDR3 bases: TGTGCCAGCAGCTTGGGACTAGCGGGGCCGACAGATACGCAGTATTTT.

The chain uses TRBV28 and TRBJ1-1; tentatively, D is TRBD1 (5 bases). The germline CDR1 and CDR2 sequences are MDHEN and SYDVKM. With 3 bases removed from V and 5 bases from J, the gap between germline ends came to 19 bases. The length of the CDR3 is 16 residues. In DNA, the CDR3 is TGTGCCAGCAGTTTTTTCGGGGGACCGATGACGACTGAAGCTTTCTTT. Amino acids: CASSFFGGPMTTEAFF.

This sequence joins TRBV11-2 and TRBJ2-3; D unclear. This CDR3 spans 15 amino acids. Trimming removed 0 bases at V and 0 bases at J, with 7 bases between. Germline V gene lookup returns CDR1 SGHAT and CDR2 FQNNGV. The CDR3 is CASSLEYSSTDTQYF. DNA for the CDR3: TGTGCCAGCAGCTTAGAATATTCTAGCACAGATACGCAGTATTTT.

The chain couples TRBV11-2 to TRBJ2-5; D is unclear. Germline V gene sequence: CDR1 SGHAT, CDR2 FQNNGV. V shed 4 bases and J shed 4 bases, with 7 bases lying between them. CDR3 size: 12 residues. This CDR3 reads CASSSDGETQYF. CDR3 DNA sequence: TGTGCCAGCAGCTCAGACGGAGAGACCCAGTACTTC. Full variable domain (rest looked up from reference TRBV11-2 and TRBJ2-5): EAGVAQSPRYKIIEKRQSVAFWCNPISGHATLYWYQQILGQGPKLLIQFQNNGVVDDSQLPKDRFSAERLKGVDSTLKIQPAKLEDSAVYLCASSSDGETQYFGPGTRLLVL.

As regards this clone: The junction differs from germline at one of its ends, possibly a read error. The gene calls are TRBV7-7 and TRBJ2-7; 12 nucleotides line up with TRBD1. Germline-derived CDR1 and CDR2 are SSHAT and FNYEAQ (reference sequence). This CDR3 has 14 residues. CDR3 coding DNA: TGTGCTAGCAGCTTAGGGGACAGGGGGCAAGAGCAGTACTTC. Residues: CASSLGDRGQEQYF.

This clone was recorded once. The rearrangement uses TRBV10-3 and TRBJ2-5; a possible D gene is TRBD1 (6 bases). Germline V gene data show CDR1 as ENHRY and CDR2 as SYGVKD. This CDR3 is built from 13 residues. V was cut by 8 bases and J by 4 bases, with 14 bases left in between. CDR3 in DNA: TGTGCCATCGCTCTGGGGGCTCGAGAGACCCAGTACTTC. It encodes CAIALGARETQYF.

This clone was seen just once. The V and J genes are TRBV27 and TRBJ1-2; 8 bases match TRBD1. The CDR3 is made up of 15 amino acids. Germline lookup yields CDR1 MNHEY and CDR2 SMNVEV (reference sequence). Unmatched junction bases numbered 9, after V lost 5 bases and J lost 4 bases. The CDR3 reads CASSPRTGNPYGYTF. For the CDR3, the DNA is TGTGCCAGCAGTCCCAGGACAGGGAATCCCTATGGCTACACCTTC.

The chain is built from TRBV2 and TRBJ2-2; no firm D call. The CDR3 consists of 16 residues. Germline CDR1 reads SNHLY; CDR2 reads FYNNEI. The V and J ends lost 0 bases and 1 base respectively, with 9 bases between them. The CDR3 coding sequence is TGTGCCAGCAGTGAAGCGCTTCCAGGGAACACCGGGGAGCTGTTTTTT. This sequence encodes CASSEALPGNTGELFF.